This passage covers 24 T cell receptor beta chains from one sample sequenced in a study of human T cells and chemical hapten exposure. Time point noted: patch test 3, about 24 weeks after DPC sensitization. Stated treatment: therapeutic diphenylcyclopropenone sensitization with weekly scalp DPC. TCRdb reanalysed the RACE reads using MiXCR and keeps one entry per CDR3 protein. This sample has under 200,000 distinct CDR3 sequences, with around a quarter found just once. The material sequenced was whole blood, taken in connection with sensitization to the hapten diphenylcyclopropenone (DPC). The receptors come from a woman aged 18-30 years with alopecia areata. Some clones in this sample may be carry-over from other donors' samples.

This chain uses TRBV27 with TRBJ2-6; no definite D call. Looked up from germline, CDR1 is MNHEY and CDR2 is SMNVEV (reference sequence). The CDR3 runs to 14 residues. Trimming pared 5 bases from V and 0 bases from J, leaving 5 bases between. CDR3 sequence (DNA): TGTGCCAGCAGTATCCTCTCTGGGGCCAACGTCCTGACTTTC. This encodes CASSILSGANVLTF.

The chain joins TRBV4-1 to TRBJ2-3; D uncertain. Germline CDR1 reads MGHRA; CDR2 reads YSYEKL. This CDR3 is 13 amino acids long. Trimming took off 4 bases at V and 3 bases at J, with 8 bases between the two ends. The CDR3 bases are TGCGCCAGCAGCCTAGCCGTGACAGATACGCAGTATTTT. It is translated as CASSLAVTDTQYF.

The chain recombines TRBV6-2 or TRBV6-3 with TRBJ2-7; tentative D call: TRBD2 (7 bases). Per germline, CDR1 MNHEY and CDR2 SVGEGT. Trimming cost V 10 bases and J 0 bases, with 16 bases left between them. The CDR3 is 14 residues long. Here the CDR3 DNA reads TGTGCCACTTATACTCGGGGGGCCTCCTACGAGCAGTACTTC. It codes for CATYTRGASYEQYF.

This clonotype appeared a few times. This sequence joins TRBV10-3 and TRBJ2-5; D may match TRBD1 or TRBD2 (5 bases each). The V and J ends lost 8 bases and 4 bases respectively, with 17 bases between them. From germline, CDR1 is ENHRY and CDR2 SYGVKD. CDR3 size: 14 residues. CDR3 nucleotides: TGTGCCATCGCTAGAGGGACGGCGGTAGAGACCCAGTACTTC. Translation: CAIARGTAVETQYF.

This clonotype was counted only a few times. J is TRBJ2-7 and V is TRBV7-6; TRBD1 agrees at 9 bases. The J segment lost 3 bases and the V segment lost 3 bases, leaving 3 bases of the junction unmatched. CDR3 size: 14 residues. Per the germline V gene, CDR1 is SGHVS and CDR2 is FNYEAQ. DNA for the CDR3: TGTGCCAGCAGCTTCGGGACAGGGTACTACGAGCAGTACTTC. It codes for CASSFGTGYYEQYF.

This clonotype was counted only a few times. V gene TRBV29-1 combines with J gene TRBJ2-6, with D possibly being TRBD1 (6 bases). Between the trimmed V and J ends, which lost 2 bases and 2 bases, there was a span of 10 bases. Germline loops: CDR1 SQVTM, CDR2 ANQGSEA. The CDR3 totals 15 residues. CDR3 DNA sequence: TGCAGCGTTGAAACAGGGATTGCTGGGGCCAACGTCCTGACTTTC. Encoded protein: CSVETGIAGANVLTF.

The chain uses TRBV2 and TRBJ1-5; D is possibly TRBD1 (5 bases). Germline assignment: CDR1 SNHLY and CDR2 FYNNEI. Trimming pared 7 bases from V and 0 bases from J, leaving 10 bases between. This CDR3 comprises 14 residues. The CDR3: CASTGQISNQPQHF. CDR3 DNA: TGTGCCAGCACCGGACAAATTAGCAATCAGCCCCAGCATTTT.

The rearrangement links TRBV3-1 to TRBJ1-6; 8 bases fit TRBD1. V shed 2 bases, J shed 10 bases, and the junction held 7 bases outside the gene matches. Germline CDR1 and CDR2: LGHDT and YNNKEL (reference sequence). CDR3 length: 15 amino acids. The DNA for the CDR3 is TGTGCCAGCAGCCAAACCGGACAGGGAGTATCACCCCTCCACTTT. As protein: CASSQTGQGVSPLHF.

The rearrangement uses TRBV20-1 and TRBJ1-1, with 7 bases that match TRBD1. V lost 0 bases and J lost 2; bases outside the gene matches: 6. This CDR3 region has 15 residues. Germline V gene sequence: CDR1 DFQATT, CDR2 SNEGSKA (reference sequence). CDR3 residues: CSAREAGGKNTEAFF. CDR3 coding DNA: TGCAGTGCTAGAGAAGCAGGGGGTAAAAACACTGAAGCTTTCTTT.

This chain links TRBV20-1 with TRBJ2-7; 7 nucleotides agree with TRBD2. CDR1 and CDR2 from the germline V gene are DFQATT and SNEGSKA (reference sequence). The CDR3 has 14 residues. The V and J ends lost 6 bases and 2 bases, in that order; junction bases with no gene match: 10. CDR3 amino acids: CSAISGRETYEQYF. In DNA, the CDR3 is TGCAGTGCCATTAGCGGGCGGGAAACCTACGAGCAGTACTTC.

This clonotype was found a few times. V is TRBV6-2 or TRBV6-3 and J is TRBJ1-5; 8 nucleotides line up with TRBD1. This CDR3 is built from 14 residues. With 2 bases clipped from V and 7 bases from J, the junction kept 4 bases outside the gene matches. The V gene's germline CDR1 is MNHEY and CDR2 SVGEGT. The CDR3 DNA reads as TGTGCCAGCAGTTACCTGCAGGGGGCACAGCCCCAGCATTTT. This encodes CASSYLQGAQPQHF.

This clonotype was counted ten times or more. J is TRBJ2-7 and V is TRBV5-8, with 14 positions matching TRBD2. Germline CDR1 and CDR2: SGHTS and YDEGEE. V gave up 3 bases and J gave up 0 bases; unmatched junction bases: 11. CDR3 length equals 19 residues. The CDR3 region is CASSYRGTSGRIYSYEQYF. DNA for the CDR3: TGTGCCAGCAGCTACCGAGGGACTAGCGGGAGAATATACTCCTACGAGCAGTACTTC. Looking up the rest from reference TRBV5-8 and TRBJ2-7 gives the full variable domain: EAGVTQSPTHLIKTRGQQATLRCSPISGHTSVYWYQQALGLGLQFLLWYDEGEERNRGNFPPRFSGRQFPNYSSELNVNALELEDSALYLCASSYRGTSGRIYSYEQYFGPGTRLTVT.

V and J are TRBV11-2 and TRBJ2-1, with 8 nucleotides matching TRBD2. V lost 5 bases to trimming and J lost 4 bases; unmatched junction nucleotides: 7. The length of the CDR3 is 15 residues. Germline values: CDR1 SGHAT, CDR2 FQNNGV. Here the CDR3 DNA reads TGTGCCAGCAGCCCCGAGCGGGGGTGGTACAATGAGCAGTTCTTC. This gives the protein CASSPERGWYNEQFF.

The V gene is TRBV4-1, the J gene TRBJ2-2; D perhaps matches TRBD2 (6 bases). The germline V gene encodes CDR1 MGHRA and CDR2 YSYEKL. Trimming removed 5 bases from V and 6 bases from J, with 22 bases in between. This CDR3 has 17 residues. This CDR3 is CASSTTRRVRSAGELFF. As DNA, the CDR3 is TGCGCCAGCAGCACGACTAGACGGGTGAGGAGCGCCGGGGAGCTGTTTTTT.

This clonotype was counted ten times or more. The V and J genes are TRBV20-1 and TRBJ2-3, with 10 bases aligning to TRBD2. Looked up from germline, CDR1 is DFQATT and CDR2 is SNEGSKA (reference sequence). The trim removed 2 bases at V and 4 bases at J, leaving 9 bases unmatched. There are 16 residues in the CDR3. CDR3 DNA: TGCAGTGCTAGACCTCTAGCGGGGGTGGAGTCAGATACGCAGTATTTT. This translates into CSARPLAGVESDTQYF.

V usage is TRBV2 and J usage is TRBJ2-7; TRBD1 or TRBD2 may be the D gene (5 bases each). The V gene's germline CDR1 is SNHLY and CDR2 FYNNEI. The CDR3 has 14 residues. The V end lost 9 bases, the J end lost 1 base, and 16 bases lay between the germline ends. CDR3 DNA sequence: TGTGCCAGTACCGGGACCCGGGTATCCTACGAGCAGTACTTC. It encodes CASTGTRVSYEQYF.

This chain links TRBV29-1 with TRBJ2-7; unclear D gene. The germline V gene has CDR1 SQVTM and CDR2 ANQGSEA. The V end lost 5 bases, the J end lost 1 base, and 9 bases lay between the germline ends. This CDR3 contains 12 residues. CDR3 DNA sequence: TGCAGCGTTATACCGAGTTCCTACGAGCAGTACTTC. Its protein product is CSVIPSSYEQYF.

This clonotype was counted between two and nine times. The chain carries TRBV20-1 and TRBJ1-4, with no clear D. Germline CDR1 is DFQATT and CDR2 is SNEGSKA (reference sequence). This CDR3 spans 14 amino acids. The V end was cut by 3 bases, the J end by 4 bases, with 12 bases between. The CDR3 bases are TGCAGTGCTAGTCCCTCGGGGATTAATGAAAAACTGTTTTTT. As protein: CSASPSGINEKLFF.

The genes are TRBV5-1 and TRBJ1-2; D not resolved. The germline gives CDR1 SGHRS, CDR2 YFSETQ. The CDR3 spans 14 residues. Trimming left V 0 bases short and J 1 base short, with 7 bases between. The CDR3 is CASSLGSDNYGYTF. The CDR3, as DNA: TGCGCCAGCAGCTTGGGATCAGATAACTATGGCTACACCTTC.

In this sample, this clonotype turned up a few times. The CDR3 DNA follows: TGTGCCAGCAGCGTAGCTTGGACAGGAGACTACGAGCAGTACTTC. Translation: CASSVAWTGDYEQYF. This chain joins TRBV9 and TRBJ2-7; 7 positions agree with TRBD1. Germline assignment: CDR1 SGDLS and CDR2 YYNGEE. V lost 0 bases to trimming and J lost 3 bases; unmatched junction nucleotides: 6. CDR3 size: 15 residues.

The genes are TRBV10-2 and TRBJ1-4, with D perhaps TRBD1 (6 bases). This CDR3 region has 13 residues. Trimming took 7 bases from V and 5 from J, leaving 11 bases between them. Germline V gene data show CDR1 as WSHSY and CDR2 as SAAADI. CDR3 sequence (DNA): TGCGCCAGCACAAGGACAGAAAATGAAAAACTGTTTTTT. Translated, it gives CASTRTENEKLFF.

The rearrangement uses TRBV4-3 and TRBJ1-2, with TRBD1 identical over 8 bases. CDR1 is LGHNA, CDR2 YSLEER, per germline. With 1 base clipped from V and 3 bases from J, the junction kept 10 bases outside the gene matches. The CDR3 loop spans 17 amino acids. The CDR3 sequence is CASSQVTPGTGDYGYTF. CDR3 nucleotides: TGCGCCAGCAGCCAAGTAACCCCCGGGACAGGCGACTATGGCTACACCTTC.

This clonotype turned up a few times. This chain uses TRBV3-1 with TRBJ2-1; D uncertain. Trimming took 3 bases from V and 6 from J, leaving 12 bases between them. Germline V gene lookup returns CDR1 LGHDT and CDR2 YNNKEL (reference sequence). This CDR3 is 14 amino acids long. The CDR3 coding sequence is TGTGCCAGCAGCCATAGAGCCAAGGGCAATGAGCAGTTCTTC. This sequence encodes CASSHRAKGNEQFF.

The genes are TRBV27 and TRBJ2-7; no clear D gene. The CDR3 extends over 13 amino acids. Germline CDR1 and CDR2: MNHEY and SMNVEV (reference sequence). The germline V and J ends were trimmed by 8 bases and 5 bases, with 16 bases remaining between them. The CDR3 is CASAPRPWHEQYF. CDR3 sequence (DNA): TGTGCCAGCGCCCCTCGGCCATGGCACGAGCAGTACTTC.